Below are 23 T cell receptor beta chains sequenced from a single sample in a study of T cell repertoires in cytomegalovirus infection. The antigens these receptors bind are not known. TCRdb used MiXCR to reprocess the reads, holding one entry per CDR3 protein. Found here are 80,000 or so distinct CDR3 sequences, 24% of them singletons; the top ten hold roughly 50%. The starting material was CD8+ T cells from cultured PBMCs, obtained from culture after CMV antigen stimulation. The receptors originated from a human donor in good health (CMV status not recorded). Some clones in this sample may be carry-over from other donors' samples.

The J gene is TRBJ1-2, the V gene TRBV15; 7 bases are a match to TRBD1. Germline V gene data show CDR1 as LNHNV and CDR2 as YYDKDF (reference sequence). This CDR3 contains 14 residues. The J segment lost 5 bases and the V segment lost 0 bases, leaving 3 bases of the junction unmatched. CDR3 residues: CATSRDRTGYGYTF. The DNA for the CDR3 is TGTGCCACCAGCAGAGATCGGACAGGATATGGCTACACCTTC.

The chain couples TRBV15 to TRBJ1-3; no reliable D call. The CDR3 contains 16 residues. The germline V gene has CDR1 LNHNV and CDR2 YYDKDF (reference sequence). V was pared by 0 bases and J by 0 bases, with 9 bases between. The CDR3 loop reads CATSREMMTSGNTIYF. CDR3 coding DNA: TGTGCCACCAGCAGAGAAATGATGACCTCTGGAAACACCATATATTTT. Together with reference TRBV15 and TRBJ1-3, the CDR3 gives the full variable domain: DAMVIQNPRYQVTQFGKPVTLSCSQTLNHNVMYWYQQKSSQAPKLLFHYYDKDFNNEADTPDNFQSRRPNTSFCFLDIRSPGLGDTAMYLCATSREMMTSGNTIYFGEGSWLTVV.

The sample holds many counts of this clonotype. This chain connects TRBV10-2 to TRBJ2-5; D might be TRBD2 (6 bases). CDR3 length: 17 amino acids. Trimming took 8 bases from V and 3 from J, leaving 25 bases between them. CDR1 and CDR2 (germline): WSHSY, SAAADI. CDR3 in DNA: TGCGCCAGCGTAAGGGGTTCTTTAGGTCCGGGAGAAGAGACCCAGTACTTC. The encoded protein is CASVRGSLGPGEETQYF.

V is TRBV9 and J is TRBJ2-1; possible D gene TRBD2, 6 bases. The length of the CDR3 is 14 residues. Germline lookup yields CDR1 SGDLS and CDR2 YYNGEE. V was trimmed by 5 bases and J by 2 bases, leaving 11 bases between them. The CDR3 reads CASSLALTYNEQFF. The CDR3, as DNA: TGTGCCAGCAGTCTAGCGTTAACCTACAATGAGCAGTTCTTC.

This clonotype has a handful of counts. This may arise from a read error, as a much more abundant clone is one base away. The CDR3 sequence: CASSLGDCPVNEQFF. Here the CDR3 DNA reads TGTGCCAGCAGCTTAGGGGACTGCCCAGTTAATGAGCAGTTCTTC. This rearrangement joins TRBV7-9 to TRBJ2-1; D possibly corresponds to TRBD2 (6 bases). V lost 1 base, J lost 7 bases, and 14 bases lay in between. The CDR3 has 15 residues. The V gene's germline CDR1 is SEHNR and CDR2 FQNEAQ (reference sequence).

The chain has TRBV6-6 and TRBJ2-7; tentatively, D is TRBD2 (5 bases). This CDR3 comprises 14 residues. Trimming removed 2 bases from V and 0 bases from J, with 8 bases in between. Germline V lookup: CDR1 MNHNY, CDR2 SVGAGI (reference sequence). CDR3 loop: CASSYEGSSYEQYF. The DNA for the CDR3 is TGTGCCAGCAGTTACGAAGGGAGCTCCTACGAGCAGTACTTC.

CDR3 DNA: TGTGCCAGCAGTGAAGGGCGGGGGTTAGCCTACGAGCAGTACTTC. Translating gives CASSEGRGLAYEQYF. The rearrangement joins TRBV25-1 to TRBJ2-7; 7 nucleotides match TRBD2. J lost 2 bases, V lost 2 bases, and 6 bases had no gene match. Germline assignment: CDR1 MGHDK and CDR2 SYGVNS. CDR3 length: 15 amino acids.

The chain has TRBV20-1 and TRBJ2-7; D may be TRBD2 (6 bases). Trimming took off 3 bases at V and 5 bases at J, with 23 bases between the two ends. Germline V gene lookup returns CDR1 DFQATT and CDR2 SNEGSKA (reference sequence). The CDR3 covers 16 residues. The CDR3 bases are TGCAGTGCTAGTACCCCGGTGGTTGGGGGGAGCGACGAGCAGTACTTC. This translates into CSASTPVVGGSDEQYF.

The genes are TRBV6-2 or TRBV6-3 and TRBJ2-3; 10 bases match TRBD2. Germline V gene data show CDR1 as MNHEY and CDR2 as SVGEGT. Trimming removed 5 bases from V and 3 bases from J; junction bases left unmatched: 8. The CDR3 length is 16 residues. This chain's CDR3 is CASSQRVAGGTDTQYF. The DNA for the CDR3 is TGTGCCAGCAGTCAACGGGTAGCGGGAGGAACAGATACGCAGTATTTT.

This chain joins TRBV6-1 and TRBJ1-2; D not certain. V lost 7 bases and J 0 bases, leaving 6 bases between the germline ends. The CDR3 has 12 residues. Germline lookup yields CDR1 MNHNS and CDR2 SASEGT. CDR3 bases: TGTGCCAGCACGCAGGCTAACTATGGCTACACCTTC. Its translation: CASTQANYGYTF.

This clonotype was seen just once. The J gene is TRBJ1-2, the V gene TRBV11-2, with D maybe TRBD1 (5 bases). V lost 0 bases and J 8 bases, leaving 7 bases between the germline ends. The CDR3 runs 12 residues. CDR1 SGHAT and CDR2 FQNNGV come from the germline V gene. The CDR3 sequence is CASSLEGVGYTF. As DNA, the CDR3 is TGTGCCAGCAGCTTAGAAGGGGTAGGCTACACCTTC.

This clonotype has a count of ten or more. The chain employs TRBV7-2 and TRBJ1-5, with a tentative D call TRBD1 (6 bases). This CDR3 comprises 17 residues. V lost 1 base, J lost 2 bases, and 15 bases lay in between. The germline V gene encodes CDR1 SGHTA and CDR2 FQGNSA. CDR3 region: CASSLELRAGGNQPQHF. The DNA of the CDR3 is TGTGCCAGCAGCTTAGAATTGCGGGCAGGGGGCAATCAGCCCCAGCATTTT.

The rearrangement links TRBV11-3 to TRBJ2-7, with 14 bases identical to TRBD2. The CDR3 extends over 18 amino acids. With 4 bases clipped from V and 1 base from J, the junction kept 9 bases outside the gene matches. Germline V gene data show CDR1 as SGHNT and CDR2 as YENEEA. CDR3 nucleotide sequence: TGTGCCAGCAGCTACGGACTAGCGGGGGGCTTTTATTCCTACGAGCAGTACTTC. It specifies CASSYGLAGGFYSYEQYF.

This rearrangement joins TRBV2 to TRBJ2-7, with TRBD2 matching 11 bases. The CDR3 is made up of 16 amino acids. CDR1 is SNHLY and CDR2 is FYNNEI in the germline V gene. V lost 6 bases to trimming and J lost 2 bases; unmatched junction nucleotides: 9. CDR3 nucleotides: TGTGCCAGCAGGCTCGGCGCTAGCGGGGGGACCTACGAGCAGTACTTC. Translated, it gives CASRLGASGGTYEQYF.

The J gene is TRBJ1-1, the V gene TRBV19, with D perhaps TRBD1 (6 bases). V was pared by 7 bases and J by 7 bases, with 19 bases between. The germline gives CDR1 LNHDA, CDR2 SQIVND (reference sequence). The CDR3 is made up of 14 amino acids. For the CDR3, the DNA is TGTGCCAGTAACGCCGTACCAGGGGCTGATGAAGCTTTCTTT. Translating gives CASNAVPGADEAFF.

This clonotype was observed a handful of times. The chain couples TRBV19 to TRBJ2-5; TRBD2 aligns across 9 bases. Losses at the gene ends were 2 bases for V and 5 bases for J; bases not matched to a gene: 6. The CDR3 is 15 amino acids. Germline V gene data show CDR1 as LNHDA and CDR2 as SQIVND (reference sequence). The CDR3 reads CASSIMGTSLETQYF. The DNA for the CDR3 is TGTGCCAGTAGTATAATGGGGACTAGCCTGGAGACCCAGTACTTC.

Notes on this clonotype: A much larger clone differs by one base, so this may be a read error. The CDR3, as DNA: TGTGCCAGCAGCTTAGCGGGACTAGCGATGCAAGAGCAGTACTTC. The encoded protein is CASSLAGLAMQEQYF. The chain combines TRBV7-2 with TRBJ2-7; TRBD2 matches 10 bases. The germline gives CDR1 SGHTA, CDR2 FQGNSA. The CDR3 has 15 residues. Trimming took 0 bases from V and 7 from J; bases not matched to a gene: 6.

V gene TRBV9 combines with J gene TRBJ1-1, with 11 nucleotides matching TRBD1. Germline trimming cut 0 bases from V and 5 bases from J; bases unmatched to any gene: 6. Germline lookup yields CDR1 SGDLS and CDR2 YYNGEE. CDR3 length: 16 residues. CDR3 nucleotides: TGTGCCAGCAGCGTAGACGAGGACAGGGGGCGGACTGAAGCTTTCTTT. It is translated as CASSVDEDRGRTEAFF. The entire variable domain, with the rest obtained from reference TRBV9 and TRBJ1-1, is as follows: DSGVTQTPKHLITATGQRVTLRCSPRSGDLSVYWYQQSLDQGLQFLIQYYNGEERAKGNILERFSAQQFPDLHSELNLSSLELGDSALYFCASSVDEDRGRTEAFFGQGTRLTVV.

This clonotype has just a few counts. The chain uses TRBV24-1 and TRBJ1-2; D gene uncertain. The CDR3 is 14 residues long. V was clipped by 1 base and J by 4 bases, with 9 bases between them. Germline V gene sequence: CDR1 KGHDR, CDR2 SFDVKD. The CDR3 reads CATSDLGRSYGYTF. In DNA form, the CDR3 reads TGTGCCACCAGTGATTTAGGACGGAGCTATGGCTACACCTTC.

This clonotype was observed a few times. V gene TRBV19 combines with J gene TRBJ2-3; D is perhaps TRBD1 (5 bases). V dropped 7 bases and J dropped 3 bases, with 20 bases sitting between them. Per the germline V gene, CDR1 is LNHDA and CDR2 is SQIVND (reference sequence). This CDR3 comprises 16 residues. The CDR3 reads CASTSGHFDKTDTQYF. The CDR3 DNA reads TGTGCCAGTACCTCAGGACACTTTGACAAGACAGATACGCAGTATTTT.

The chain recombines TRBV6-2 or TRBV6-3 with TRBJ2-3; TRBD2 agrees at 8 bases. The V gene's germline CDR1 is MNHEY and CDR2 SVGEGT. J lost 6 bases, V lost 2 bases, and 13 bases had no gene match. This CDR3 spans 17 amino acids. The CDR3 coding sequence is TGTGCCAGCAGTTACCACTTGACGGGGGGGCTCGTGGATACGCAGTATTTT. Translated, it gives CASSYHLTGGLVDTQYF.

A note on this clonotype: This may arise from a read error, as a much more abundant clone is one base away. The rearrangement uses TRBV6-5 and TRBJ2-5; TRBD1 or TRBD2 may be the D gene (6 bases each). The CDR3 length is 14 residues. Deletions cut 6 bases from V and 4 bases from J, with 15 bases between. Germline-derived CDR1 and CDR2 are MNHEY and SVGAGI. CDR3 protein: CASRYGGRLETQYF. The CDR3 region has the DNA TGTGCCAGCAGATACGGGGGCAGATTAGAGACCCAGTACTTC.

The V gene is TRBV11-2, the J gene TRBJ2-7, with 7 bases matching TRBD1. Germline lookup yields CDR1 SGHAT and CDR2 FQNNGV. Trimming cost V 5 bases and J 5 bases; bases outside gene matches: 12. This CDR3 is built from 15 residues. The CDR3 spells CASSPQQGVYDEQYF. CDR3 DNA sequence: TGTGCCAGCAGCCCACAGCAGGGGGTTTACGACGAGCAGTACTTC. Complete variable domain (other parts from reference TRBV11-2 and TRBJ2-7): EAGVAQSPRYKIIEKRQSVAFWCNPISGHATLYWYQQILGQGPKLLIQFQNNGVVDDSQLPKDRFSAERLKGVDSTLKIQPAKLEDSAVYLCASSPQQGVYDEQYFGPGTRLTVT.